These 18 T cell receptor beta chains were all obtained from the same sample, sequenced in a study of shared clonotypes between healthy human individuals (dated by TCRdb to the early 2020s). Library method: the immunoSEQ multiplex PCR assay. Imported from immuneACCESS, the table was reduced by TCRdb to in-frame sequences with V and J called. These copies leave out some clones; in studies compared against another copy, an unresolved V gene accounts for under half, and the cause of the remainder is not known. The sample table contains about 2.4 million clones; only one count was recorded for 93% of them. Around 0.4% of the sample belongs to the ten largest clones. Material for sequencing was naive CD4+ T cells from PBMCs. The cell subset or site label here, explained by the study, means: CD45RA+ positively selected. The receptors here all came from a man aged 18 to 30 in good health. Some clones in this sample may be carry-over from other donors' samples.

This clone has more than one count but fewer than ten. At the DNA level, this CDR3 is encoded by other sequences in the same sample as well. The rearrangement uses TRBV20-1 and TRBJ1-1; D call uncertain. The V gene lost 4 bases and the J gene lost 1 base, with 4 bases spanning the gap. Germline V gives CDR1 DFQATT, CDR2 SNEGSKA (reference sequence). This CDR3 region has 11 residues. The CDR3 DNA is TGCAGTGCTAAAGGGAACACTGAAGCTTTCTTT. Translation: CSAKGNTEAFF.

The chain joins TRBV7-9 to TRBJ2-3, with TRBD2 matching over 11 bases. The CDR3 totals 15 residues. The junction had 6 bases not matched to a gene; V was cut back by 5 bases and J by 5 bases. Germline CDR1 is SEHNR and CDR2 is FQNEAQ (reference sequence). In DNA form, the CDR3 reads TGTGCCAGCAGCCCCGGGACTAGCGGACGAGATACGCAGTATTTT. Protein product: CASSPGTSGRDTQYF.

The chain's CDR3 is CASSQGSNTGELFF. For the CDR3, the DNA is TGCGCCAGCAGCCAAGGGTCGAACACCGGGGAGCTGTTTTTT. V usage is TRBV4-1 and J usage is TRBJ2-2, with unresolved D. The V end lost 1 base, the J end lost 0 bases, and 3 bases lay between the germline ends. CDR1 is MGHRA and CDR2 is YSYEKL in the germline V gene. The CDR3 runs 14 residues.

This chain links TRBV6-5 with TRBJ2-7; 7 bases match TRBD1. Germline V gene data show CDR1 as MNHEY and CDR2 as SVGAGI. V lost 3 bases to trimming and J lost 6 bases; unmatched junction nucleotides: 8. The CDR3 runs 14 residues. In DNA form, the CDR3 reads TGTGCCAGCAGTTATAACAGGGGAAGGGGCGAGCAGTACTTC. Translating gives CASSYNRGRGEQYF.

The gene calls are TRBV6-4 and TRBJ2-1; 9 nucleotides match TRBD2. The ends lost 4 bases at V and 5 bases at J; junction bases unmatched: 6. In germline, CDR1 is MRHNA, CDR2 SNTAGT. The length of the CDR3 is 15 residues. Written as DNA, the CDR3 is TGTGCCAGCAGTGCGGAGACTAGCGGTCACAATGAGCAGTTCTTC. It specifies CASSAETSGHNEQFF.

The CDR3 protein is CASSLLRGAYEQYF. The CDR3, as DNA: TGTGCCAGCAGTTTATTGAGGGGAGCCTACGAGCAGTACTTC. The genes are TRBV28 and TRBJ2-7; D is possibly TRBD1 or TRBD2 (5 bases each). V gave up 1 base and J gave up 2 bases, with 9 bases separating them. The CDR3 spans 14 residues. Germline V gene data show CDR1 as MDHEN and CDR2 as SYDVKM. The whole variable domain, filled in from reference TRBV28 and TRBJ2-7, reads DVKVTQSSRYLVKRTGEKVFLECVQDMDHENMFWYRQDPGLGLRLIYFSYDVKMKEKGDIPEGYSVSREKKERFSLILESASTNQTSMYLCASSLLRGAYEQYFGPGTRLTVT.

This sequence joins TRBV5-1 and TRBJ2-7, with TRBD1 as a possible D gene (6 bases). The CDR3 has 15 amino acids. The germline V and J ends were trimmed by 4 bases and 6 bases, with 20 bases remaining between them. Germline assignment: CDR1 SGHRS and CDR2 YFSETQ. The CDR3 nucleotides read TGCGCCAGCAGCGATCCTGCTACAGGGATCGGCGAGCAGTACTTC. Its protein product is CASSDPATGIGEQYF. Variable domain in full (rest from reference TRBV5-1 and TRBJ2-7): KAGVTQTPRYLIKTRGQQVTLSCSPISGHRSVSWYQQTPGQGLQFLFEYFSETQRNKGNFPGRFSGRQFSNSRSEMNVSTLELGDSALYLCASSDPATGIGEQYFGPGTRLTVT.

This chain links TRBV7-2 with TRBJ2-1, with no clear D. This CDR3 is built from 13 residues. The germline CDR1 and CDR2 sequences are SGHTA and FQGNSA. Trimming removed 2 bases from V and 7 bases from J, with 9 bases in between. The CDR3 DNA reads as TGTGCCAGCAGCTTAATCGGTGGGAATGAGCAGTTCTTC. This codes for CASSLIGGNEQFF. The entire variable domain, with the rest obtained from reference TRBV7-2 and TRBJ2-1, is as follows: GAGVSQSPSNKVTEKGKDVELRCDPISGHTALYWYRQSLGQGLEFLIYFQGNSAPDKSGLPSDRFSAERTGGSVSTLTIQRTQQEDSAVYLCASSLIGGNEQFFGPGTRLTVL.

This sequence joins TRBV9 and TRBJ2-6; D perhaps matches TRBD2 (5 bases). V was clipped by 0 bases and J by 0 bases, with 13 bases between them. CDR1 and CDR2 (germline): SGDLS, YYNGEE. The CDR3 contains 18 residues. In nucleotides, the CDR3 is TGTGCCAGCAGCGTAGGACACTCGGAGGACTCTGGGGCCAACGTCCTGACTTTC. Amino acid sequence: CASSVGHSEDSGANVLTF.

V is TRBV9 and J is TRBJ2-7; D remains unclear. Germline values: CDR1 SGDLS, CDR2 YYNGEE. The CDR3 totals 12 residues. V was trimmed by 0 bases and J by 6 bases, leaving 7 bases between them. CDR3 DNA: TGTGCCAGCAGCGTAGACCACAGCGAGCAGTACTTC. Its protein is CASSVDHSEQYF.

V gene TRBV28 combines with J gene TRBJ2-3; unclear D gene. The V and J ends lost 2 bases and 0 bases respectively, with 15 bases between them. CDR1 MDHEN and CDR2 SYDVKM come from the germline V gene. The CDR3 runs to 17 residues. CDR3 amino acids: CASSLQRTISSTDTQYF. CDR3 coding DNA: TGTGCCAGCAGTTTACAGAGGACGATATCTAGCACAGATACGCAGTATTTT.

The chain carries TRBV15 and TRBJ2-1, with 7 nucleotides matching TRBD2. The CDR3 has 17 residues. The trim removed 0 bases at V and 9 bases at J, leaving 14 bases unmatched. Germline CDR1 is LNHNV and CDR2 is YYDKDF (reference sequence). CDR3 sequence: CATSRDRATSSFREQFF. In nucleotides, the CDR3 is TGTGCCACCAGCAGAGATCGGGCGACTAGCTCATTCCGTGAGCAGTTCTTC.

The gene calls are TRBV29-1 and TRBJ1-3, with D possibly being TRBD1 (6 bases). V dropped 0 bases and J dropped 4 bases, with 10 bases sitting between them. CDR1 SQVTM and CDR2 ANQGSEA come from the germline V gene. The CDR3 length is 14 residues. The CDR3 protein is CSVEETGPGNTIYF. The CDR3 DNA is TGCAGCGTTGAAGAAACAGGGCCAGGAAACACCATATATTTT.

The chain combines TRBV5-3 with TRBJ1-2; maybe TRBD1 (6 bases). TRBV5-3 is assigned to the ORF class and has an uncertain function. CDR3 size: 17 residues. Between the trimmed V and J ends, which lost 4 bases and 1 base, there was a span of 20 bases. For the CDR3, the DNA is TGTGCCAGAAGCACCTGTACCGGGACAAAGGGTAACTATGGCTACACCTTC. It is translated as CARSTCTGTKGNYGYTF.

The V and J genes are TRBV7-2 and TRBJ2-5, with D hard to call. Germline assignment: CDR1 SGHTA and CDR2 FQGNSA. Trimming cost V 6 bases and J 5 bases, with 16 bases left between them. The CDR3 is 14 amino acids. In DNA, the CDR3 is TGTGCCAGCAGTTCCGGAATGTGGCAGGAGACCCAGTACTTC. Amino acid sequence: CASSSGMWQETQYF.

The chain joins TRBV5-5 to TRBJ1-2; 8 bases align to TRBD1. The CDR3 contains 15 residues. Germline V gene sequence: CDR1 SGHKS, CDR2 YYEKEE (reference sequence). V shed 4 bases, J shed 3 bases, and the junction held 8 bases outside the gene matches. CDR3 DNA sequence: TGTGCCAGCAGCCCTCGACAGGGGAGCGACTATGGCTACACCTTC. Its protein product is CASSPRQGSDYGYTF. Full variable domain (outside the CDR3, taken from reference TRBV5-5 and TRBJ1-2): DAGVTQSPTHLIKTRGQQVTLRCSPISGHKSVSWYQQVLGQGPQFIFQYYEKEERGRGNFPDRFSARQFPNYSSELNVNALLLGDSALYLCASSPRQGSDYGYTFGSGTRLTVV.

The V and J genes are TRBV5-1 and TRBJ1-2; D is unresolved. V lost 9 bases and J 6 bases, leaving 15 bases between the germline ends. CDR1 and CDR2 from the germline V gene are SGHRS and YFSETQ. The CDR3 contains 12 residues. In nucleotides, the CDR3 is TGCGCCACCGGACCCACAGAGCATGGCTACACCTTC. Translation: CATGPTEHGYTF.

V gene TRBV4-1 combines with J gene TRBJ1-4; tentative D call: TRBD1 (6 bases). Between the trimmed V and J ends, which lost 1 base and 6 bases, there was a span of 12 bases. This CDR3 is built from 15 residues. Looked up from germline, CDR1 is MGHRA and CDR2 is YSYEKL. CDR3 DNA sequence: TGCGCCAGCAGCCAAGTAGGAAGGGGGGATGAAAAACTGTTTTTT. It codes for CASSQVGRGDEKLFF.